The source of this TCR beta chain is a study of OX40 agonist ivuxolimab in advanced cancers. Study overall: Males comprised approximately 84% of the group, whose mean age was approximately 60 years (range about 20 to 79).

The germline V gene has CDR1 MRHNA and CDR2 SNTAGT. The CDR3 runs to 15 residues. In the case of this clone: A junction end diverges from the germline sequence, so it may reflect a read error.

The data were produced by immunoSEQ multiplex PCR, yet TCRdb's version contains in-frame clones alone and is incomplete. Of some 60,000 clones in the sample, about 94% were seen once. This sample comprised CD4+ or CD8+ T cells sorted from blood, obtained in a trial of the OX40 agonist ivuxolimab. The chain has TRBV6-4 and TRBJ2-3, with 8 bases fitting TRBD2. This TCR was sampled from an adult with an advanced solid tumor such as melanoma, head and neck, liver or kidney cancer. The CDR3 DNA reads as TGTGCCAGCAGTAGACAAAGCGGGAGCACGGATACGCAGTATTTT. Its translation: CASSRQSGSTDTQYF.